The table lists the clone carrying this TCR beta chain with a few counts. As yet, its antigen is unknown. The data were taken from a study of blood T cells in healthy people across ages. The study's findings and limits: TCR beta diversity, measured per million T cells, fell in a roughly linear way with age.

Donors were healthy Caucasian individuals from Russia aged roughly 6 to 90. Researchers report isolating at least 6.5 million PBMCs per sample. The use of a sample-barcoded 5' primer and a J-beta primer mix characterized a second PCR of about 7 to 12 cycles. Each sample provided no less than 2.5 million CDR3-containing paired-end reads. TCRdb reprocessed the 5' RACE reads via MiXCR and lists one record per CDR3 protein. The repertoire includes some 1.5 million distinct CDR3 sequences, 28% of them detected once, and 7.7% sits in the top ten. The receptor comes from a woman aged 25 to 45 in good health. Sequenced material: blood.

The CDR3 sequence is CASSSFRDKSTDTQYF. The CDR3, as DNA: TGTGCCAGCAGCTCTTTCCGGGACAAAAGCACAGATACGCAGTATTTT. The chain is built from TRBV7-9 and TRBJ2-3; a weak D match, TRBD1 (6 bases). The CDR3 consists of 16 residues. V was trimmed by 4 bases and J by 0 bases, leaving 14 bases between them. Germline CDR1 SEHNR, CDR2 FQNEAQ (reference sequence).